The present TCR beta chain was sequenced within a study of post-analysis software for immune sequencing data. Turning to the study itself: Courses of disease covered relapsing-remitting, secondary progressive and progressive-relapsing multiple sclerosis.

The CDR3 covers 14 residues. V was clipped by 5 bases and J by 6 bases; unmatched bases: 8. Study-level findings and limits: Under the F measure, samples that were prepared in one batch clustered strongly together. Diversity measured as normalized Chao1 was significantly lower in multiple sclerosis patients than in controls. Comparison of patients with controls showed five or six TRBV segments more frequent in patients, TRBV5-6, TRBV5-1 and TRBV20-1 among them.

Prepared TCR beta cDNA libraries contained unique molecular identifiers. T cells numbering roughly 0.9 to 10 million yielded cDNA molecules that totaled about 500,000. TCRdb reanalysed the PCR reads using MiXCR and keeps one entry per CDR3 protein. This sample has a few hundred thousand distinct CDR3 sequences, with 35% to 40% found just once. This clonotype came up many times. Antigen: not known. The clonotype comes from a girl under 18 with multiple sclerosis. Sequencing was performed on blood. V is TRBV12-3 or TRBV12-4 and J is TRBJ1-1, with 8 bases aligning to TRBD1. CDR3 bases: TGTGCCAGCAGTGCCGACAGGGGAGGCGCTGAAGCTTTCTTT. As protein: CASSADRGGAEAFF.